The entry that follows covers one T cell receptor beta chain sequence. What it recognizes is unknown. PCR involved 60 Vbeta and 13 Jbeta primers. Sequencing used immunoSEQ multiplex PCR; TCRdb keeps in-frame clones, though not all of them. The data show some 130,000 clones, with approximately 68% seen just once and 1.5% to 2% held by the top ten. Germline V gene sequence: CDR1 SGHTA, CDR2 FQGNSA. V shed 6 bases and J shed 4 bases, with 15 bases lying between them. The CDR3 loop spans 14 amino acids. These data are taken from a study of cytomegalovirus exposure and HLA in healthy donors. Regarding the study as a whole: Presence/absence analysis assumed near-uniform sequencing depth across donors. Later on, a genetic analysis was performed. It linked a missense variant in DCLRE1C with V- and J-gene trimming of TCR beta. Relative to equally common others, HLA-associated TCR beta chains showed greater clonal expansion in a later analysis. Researchers reported in a later analysis that common viral pathogens appeared linked to several top clusters.

The sequenced sample consisted of PBMCs. The chain uses TRBV7-2 and TRBJ1-1; unclear D gene. The TCR comes from a man aged 25-45 years in good health and CMV-seropositive. CDR3 coding DNA: TGTGCCAGCAGTCTGCGGATGGCGAGCACTGAAGCTTTCTTT. Translated: CASSLRMASTEAFF.